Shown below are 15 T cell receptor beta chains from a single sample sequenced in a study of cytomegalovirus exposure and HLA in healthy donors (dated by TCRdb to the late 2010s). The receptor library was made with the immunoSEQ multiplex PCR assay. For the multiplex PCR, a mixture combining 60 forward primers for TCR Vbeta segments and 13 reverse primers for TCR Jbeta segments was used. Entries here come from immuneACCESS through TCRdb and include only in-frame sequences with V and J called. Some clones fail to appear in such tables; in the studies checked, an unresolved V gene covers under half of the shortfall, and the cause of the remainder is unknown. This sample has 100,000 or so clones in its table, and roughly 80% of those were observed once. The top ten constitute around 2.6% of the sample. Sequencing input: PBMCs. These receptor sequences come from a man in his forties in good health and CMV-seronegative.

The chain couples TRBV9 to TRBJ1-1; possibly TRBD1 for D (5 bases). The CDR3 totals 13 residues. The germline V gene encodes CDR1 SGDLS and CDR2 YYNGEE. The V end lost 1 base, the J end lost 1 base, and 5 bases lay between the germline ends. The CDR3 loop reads CASSVQGNTEAFF. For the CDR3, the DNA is TGTGCCAGCAGCGTACAGGGGAACACTGAAGCTTTCTTT.

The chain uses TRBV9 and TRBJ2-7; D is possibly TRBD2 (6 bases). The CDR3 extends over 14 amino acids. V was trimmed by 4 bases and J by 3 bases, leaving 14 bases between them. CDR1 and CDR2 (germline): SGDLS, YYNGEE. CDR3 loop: CASSSGTGYYEQYF. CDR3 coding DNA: TGTGCCAGCAGCTCTGGGACTGGGTACTACGAGCAGTACTTC.

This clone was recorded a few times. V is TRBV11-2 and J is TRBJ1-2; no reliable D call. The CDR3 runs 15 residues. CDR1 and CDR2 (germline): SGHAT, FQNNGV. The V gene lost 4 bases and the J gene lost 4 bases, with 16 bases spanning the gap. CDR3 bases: TGTGCCAGCAGCTACTCGCGTGGTCCGGGCTATGGCTACACCTTC. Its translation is CASSYSRGPGYGYTF.

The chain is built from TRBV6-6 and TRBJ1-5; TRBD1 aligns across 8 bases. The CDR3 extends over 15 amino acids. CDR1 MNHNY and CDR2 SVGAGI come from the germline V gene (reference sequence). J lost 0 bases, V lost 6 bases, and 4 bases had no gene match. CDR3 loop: CASSHGQGSNQPQHF. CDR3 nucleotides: TGTGCCAGCAGCCACGGACAGGGTAGCAATCAGCCCCAGCATTTT.

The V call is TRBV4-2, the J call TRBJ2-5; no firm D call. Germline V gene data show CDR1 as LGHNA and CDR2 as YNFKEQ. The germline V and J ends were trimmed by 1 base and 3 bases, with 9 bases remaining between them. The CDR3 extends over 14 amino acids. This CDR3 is CASSQVLAEETQYF. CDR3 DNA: TGTGCCAGCAGCCAAGTCTTAGCCGAAGAGACCCAGTACTTC.

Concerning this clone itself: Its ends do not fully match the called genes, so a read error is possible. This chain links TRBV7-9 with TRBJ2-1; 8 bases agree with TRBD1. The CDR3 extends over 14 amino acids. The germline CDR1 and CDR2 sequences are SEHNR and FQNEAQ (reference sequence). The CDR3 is CSSSFLTGANEQFF. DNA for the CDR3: TGTTCCAGCAGCTTCTTGACAGGGGCGAATGAGCAGTTCTTC.

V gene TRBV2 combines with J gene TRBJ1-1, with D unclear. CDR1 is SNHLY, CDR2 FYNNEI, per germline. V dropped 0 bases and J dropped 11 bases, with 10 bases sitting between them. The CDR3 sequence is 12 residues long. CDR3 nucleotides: TGTGCCAGCAGTGAAGCGGCTCCTAGGGCTTTCTTT. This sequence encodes CASSEAAPRAFF.

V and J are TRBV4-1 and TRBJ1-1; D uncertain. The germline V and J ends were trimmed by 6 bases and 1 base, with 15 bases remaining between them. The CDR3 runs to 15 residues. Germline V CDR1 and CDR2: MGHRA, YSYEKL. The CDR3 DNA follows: TGCGCCAGCAGTCTTCTTGGGAGTACGAACACTGAAGCTTTCTTT. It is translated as CASSLLGSTNTEAFF.

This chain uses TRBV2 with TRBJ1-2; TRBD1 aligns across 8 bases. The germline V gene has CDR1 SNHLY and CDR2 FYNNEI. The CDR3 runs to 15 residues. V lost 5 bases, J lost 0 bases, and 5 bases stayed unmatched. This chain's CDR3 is CASSLETGANYGYTF. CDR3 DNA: TGTGCCAGCAGTCTAGAGACAGGGGCTAACTATGGCTACACCTTC.

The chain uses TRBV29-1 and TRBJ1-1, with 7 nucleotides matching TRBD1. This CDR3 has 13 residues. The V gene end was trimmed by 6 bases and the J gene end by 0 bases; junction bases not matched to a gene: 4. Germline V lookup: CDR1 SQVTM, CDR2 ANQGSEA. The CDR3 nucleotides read TGCAGCGTAGACAGGGAGATGAACACTGAAGCTTTCTTT. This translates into CSVDREMNTEAFF. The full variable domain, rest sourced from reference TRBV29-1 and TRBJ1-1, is SAVISQKPSRDICQRGTSLTIQCQVDSQVTMMFWYRQQPGQSLTLIATANQGSEATYESGFVIDKFPISRPNLTFSTLTVSNMSPEDSSIYLCSVDREMNTEAFFGQGTRLTVV.

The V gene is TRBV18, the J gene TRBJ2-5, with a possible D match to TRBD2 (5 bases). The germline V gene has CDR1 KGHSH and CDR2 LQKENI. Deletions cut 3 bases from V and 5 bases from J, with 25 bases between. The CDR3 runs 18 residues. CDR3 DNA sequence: TGTGCCAGCTCACCCATCTATCCACGGAGGCAGTTCTCGGAGACCCAGTACTTC. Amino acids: CASSPIYPRRQFSETQYF.

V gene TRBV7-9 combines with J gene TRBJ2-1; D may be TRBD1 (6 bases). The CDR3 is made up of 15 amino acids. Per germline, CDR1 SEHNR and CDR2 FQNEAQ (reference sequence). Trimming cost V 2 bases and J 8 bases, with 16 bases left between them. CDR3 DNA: TGTGCCAGCAGCTTAAGGGGCAGGGGTTTGGATGAGCAGTTCTTC. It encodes CASSLRGRGLDEQFF. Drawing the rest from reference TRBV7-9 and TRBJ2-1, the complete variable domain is DTGVSQNPRHKITKRGQNVTFRCDPISEHNRLYWYRQTLGQGPEFLTYFQNEAQLEKSRLLSDRFSAERPKGSFSTLEIQRTEQGDSAMYLCASSLRGRGLDEQFFGPGTRLTVL.

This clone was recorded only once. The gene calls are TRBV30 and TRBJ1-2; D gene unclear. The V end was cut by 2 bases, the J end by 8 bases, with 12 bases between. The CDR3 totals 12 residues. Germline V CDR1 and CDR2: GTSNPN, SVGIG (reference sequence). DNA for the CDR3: TGTGCCTGGAGTCGGTTCCTTTGCGGCTACACCTTC. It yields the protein CAWSRFLCGYTF.

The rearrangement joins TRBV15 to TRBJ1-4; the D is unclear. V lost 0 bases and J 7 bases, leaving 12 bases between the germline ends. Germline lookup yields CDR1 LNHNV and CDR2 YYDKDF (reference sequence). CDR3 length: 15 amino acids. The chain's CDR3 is CATSRDRGGSEKLFF. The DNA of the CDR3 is TGTGCCACCAGCAGAGATCGGGGAGGCAGTGAAAAACTGTTTTTT.

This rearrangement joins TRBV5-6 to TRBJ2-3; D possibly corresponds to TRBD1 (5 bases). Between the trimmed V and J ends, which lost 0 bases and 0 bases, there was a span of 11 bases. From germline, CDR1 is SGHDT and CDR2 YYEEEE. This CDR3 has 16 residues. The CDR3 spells CASSLARQRSTDTQYF. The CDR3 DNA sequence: TGTGCCAGCAGCTTGGCTAGACAGCGTAGCACAGATACGCAGTATTTT.